This entry concerns a single T cell receptor (beta chain). These data come from a study of blood T cell repertoires in COVID-19. The method was immunoSEQ multiplex PCR; TCRdb's version includes in-frame clones alone and lacks a portion of them. The data hold roughly 190,000 clones, with roughly four fifths observed a single time. This CDR3 region has 16 residues. Germline V gives CDR1 LGHDT, CDR2 YNNKEL (reference sequence). With 6 bases clipped from V and 3 bases from J, the junction kept 8 bases outside the gene matches. The sequenced material came from peripheral blood. The receptor was derived from a woman aged 40 to 50 with acute or convalescent COVID-19. The gene calls are TRBV3-1 (or the pseudogene TRBV3-2) and TRBJ2-5; the match to TRBD2 covers 12 bases. The CDR3 here is CASSQTGLAGEETQYF. CDR3 in DNA: TGTGCCAGCAGTCAAACGGGACTAGCGGGTGAAGAGACCCAGTACTTC.